The TCR beta chain under discussion was sequenced for a study of tumor and adjacent non-tumor tissue in lung cancer. As concerns this clonotype: What it recognizes is unknown. A much larger clone lies a single base off, so this may be a read error.

The template was RNA from unsorted bulk tissue. Donors were chemotherapy-naive, newly diagnosed lung cancer surgical patients in China, August–late 2014. Germline CDR1 MNHNS, CDR2 SASEGT. The CDR3 totals 17 residues. General study points: Normal lung showed higher cumulative top 100 clone frequency than tumor.

The library came from three nested PCR rounds adapted from ARM-PCR protocols. Via MiXCR, TCRdb re-called the multiplex PCR reads, giving one row per CDR3 protein. The table has 110,000 or so distinct CDR3 sequences, about 75% seen once; the top ten hold 37%. This TCR was sampled from a woman aged 60-70 years with non-small cell lung cancer. The sample comprised lung tumor tissue. V is TRBV6-1 and J is TRBJ1-1, with 7 bases identical to TRBD1. The CDR3 nucleotides read TGTGCCAGCATTTCAAGCGGGGCAGGGGGGATGAACACTGAAACTTTCTTT. Translated, it gives CASISSGAGGMNTETFF.